This T cell receptor (beta chain) was sequenced for a study of shared clonotypes between healthy human individuals. Method: immunoSEQ multiplex PCR; TCRdb's copy keeps in-frame clones and lacks some. The profile shows over a million clones, about 75% of them singletons. The V and J ends lost 1 base and 2 bases, in that order; junction bases with no gene match: 14. This CDR3 has 18 amino acids. Germline CDR1 SGHRS, CDR2 YFSETQ. The specimen sequenced was memory CD4+ T cells sorted from blood. Documented subset: CD45RA-negative fraction. This receptor was taken from a man between 18 and 35 years old in good health. The chain couples TRBV5-1 to TRBJ2-7; the match to TRBD2 covers 8 bases. This CDR3 reads CASSLFAADGGATYEQYF. In DNA form, the CDR3 reads TGCGCCAGCAGCTTGTTCGCCGCTGACGGGGGGGCCACCTACGAGCAGTACTTC.